This is a list of T cell receptor beta chains from one sample in a study of blood T cell repertoires in COVID-19. The protocol was immunoSEQ multiplex PCR, while the TCRdb copy is restricted to in-frame clones and leaves out a portion. The sample has roughly 91,000 clones, less than 85% seen once; the top ten hold about 6.4%. Sequenced: peripheral blood. All receptors come from a man aged 70-80 years with acute or convalescent COVID-19. The CDR3 runs from the conserved cysteine through the conserved F or W. Fields, in order: J gene, D gene, clone size, V gene, CDR3 protein, CDR3 DNA. A D gene is named only where the DNA matches it firmly. A clone size is listed for some rows: how often the clone was seen (once, few, many), or a class if it is expanded.

TRBJ1-1 NA NA TRBV10-3 CAISARTDWNTEAFF TGTGCCATCAGTGCCAGGACAGATTGGAACACTGAAGCTTTCTTT
TRBJ1-2 NA NA TRBV6-1 CASSEAGRGNYGYTF TGTGCCAGCAGTGAAGCGGGCAGGGGAAACTATGGCTACACCTTC
TRBJ1-1 NA NA TRBV5-1 CASSSGPGGSTEAFF TGCGCCAGCAGCTCCGGGCCCGGGGGGAGCACTGAAGCTTTCTTT
TRBJ1-6 TRBD1 once TRBV6-5 CASRSTGTNNSPLHF TGTGCCAGCAGATCGACAGGGACGAATAATTCACCCCTCCACTTT
TRBJ1-6 NA NA TRBV6-1 CASSGRQRNGINSPLHF TGTGCCAGCAGTGGTAGACAGAGAAACGGTATAAATTCACCCCTCCACTTT
TRBJ2-1 NA once TRBV2 CASSEDIKYNEQFF TGTGCCAGCAGTGAAGACATAAAGTACAATGAGCAGTTCTTC
TRBJ1-5 TRBD1 NA TRBV16 CASRGTGSQPQHF TGTGCCAGCAGAGGGACAGGGAGTCAGCCCCAGCATTTT
TRBJ2-2 NA NA TRBV12-5 CASGLPRGGQANTGELFF TGTGCTAGTGGTTTGCCGAGGGGGGGACAGGCGAACACCGGGGAGCTGTTTTTT
TRBJ1-2 TRBD1 NA TRBV30 CAWSPTPGQGIGGYTF TGTGCCTGGAGTCCTACACCGGGACAGGGAATCGGGGGCTACACCTTC
TRBJ1-1 TRBD1 NA TRBV6-6 CASSQTGVTEAFF TGTGCCAGCAGCCAGACAGGGGTTACTGAAGCTTTCTTT
TRBJ1-5 TRBD1 NA TRBV28 CASSFGTGVDQPQHF TGTGCCAGCAGTTTCGGGACAGGGGTAGATCAGCCCCAGCATTTT
TRBJ1-1 NA NA TRBV6-5 CASRAGLMNTEAFF TGTGCCAGCAGGGCAGGGCTGATGAACACTGAAGCTTTCTTT
TRBJ1-4 TRBD1 NA TRBV4-1 CASSQDAAGGFGEKLFF TGCGCCAGCAGCCAAGATGCCGCAGGGGGATTTGGTGAAAAACTGTTTTTT
TRBJ1-1 NA NA TRBV19 CASSPGWGGTEAFF TGTGCCAGTAGCCCTGGGTGGGGGGGCACTGAAGCTTTCTTT
TRBJ1-5 TRBD1 NA TRBV2 CASRTGANSNQPQHF TGTGCCAGCAGGACAGGGGCGAATAGCAATCAGCCCCAGCATTTT
TRBJ2-5 NA NA TRBV4-1 CASSQVGPQESFPQTQYF TGCGCCAGCAGCCAAGTTGGTCCGCAAGAGTCCTTCCCCCAGACCCAGTACTTC
TRBJ2-2 TRBD1 NA TRBV3-1/TRBV3-2 CASSQRQGGTGELFF TGTGCCAGCAGCCAACGACAGGGGGGGACCGGGGAGCTGTTTTTT
TRBJ1-3 NA NA TRBV7-7 CASSLGPEASGNTIYF TGTGCCAGCAGCCTCGGGCCGGAGGCCTCTGGAAACACCATATATTTT
TRBJ1-2 NA NA TRBV5-1 CASSLDSYGYTF TGCGCCAGCAGCCTGGACAGCTATGGCTACACCTTC
TRBJ2-1 TRBD1 NA TRBV24-1 CATSYSSGQGTFF TGTGCCACCAGCTACTCCTCGGGACAGGGGACGTTCTTC
TRBJ1-1 NA NA TRBV3-1/TRBV3-2 CASSTRQRNTEAFF TGTGCCAGCAGCACCCGACAGAGGAACACTGAAGCTTTCTTT
TRBJ2-2 TRBD1 once TRBV5-4 CASSLLGQGLRFGELFF TGTGCCAGCAGCTTGCTCGGACAGGGGCTTCGTTTCGGGGAGCTGTTTTTT
TRBJ1-2 NA NA TRBV5-4 CASSPSLREADYGYTF TGTGCCAGCAGCCCCAGTTTGAGGGAAGCGGACTATGGCTACACCTTC
TRBJ1-5 TRBD1 few TRBV27 CASSPSQTGGRNQPQHF TGTGCCAGCAGTCCCTCCCAGACAGGGGGCCGCAATCAGCCCCAGCATTTT
TRBJ2-5 TRBD1 NA TRBV14 CASSRGQGAWETQYF TGTGCCAGCAGCCGGGGACAGGGGGCCTGGGAGACCCAGTACTTC
TRBJ1-2 TRBD1 NA TRBV15 CATDRGGGNYGYTF TGTGCCACCGACAGGGGCGGAGGAAACTATGGCTACACCTTC
TRBJ1-2 NA few TRBV2 CASRDTGFDGYTF TGTGCCAGCAGGGACACTGGATTCGATGGCTACACCTTC
TRBJ1-5 NA NA TRBV19 CASSIGRSHSNQPQHF TGTGCCAGTAGTATAGGCAGGTCCCATAGCAATCAGCCCCAGCATTTT
TRBJ2-3 TRBD1 NA TRBV7-3 CASSLKGQGTSSTDTQYF TGTGCCAGCAGCTTAAAGGGACAGGGGACCTCTAGCACAGATACGCAGTATTTT
TRBJ2-1 NA once TRBV19 CATPYGGRLLHFF TGTGCCACCCCATATGGCGGGCGCCTCCTTCATTTCTTC
TRBJ2-7 NA NA TRBV4-1 CASSPGPARSEQYF TGCGCCAGCAGCCCCGGTCCAGCGAGGAGCGAGCAGTACTTC
TRBJ1-3 NA NA TRBV9 CASSFSGNTIYF TGTGCCAGCAGCTTCTCCGGGAACACCATATATTTT
TRBJ1-1 NA NA TRBV28 CASSFGLNTEAFF TGTGCCAGCAGTTTCGGTTTGAACACTGAAGCTTTCTTT
TRBJ2-2 TRBD1 few TRBV27 CASSPGDRYTGELFF TGTGCCAGCAGTCCGGGGGACAGGTACACCGGGGAGCTGTTTTTT
TRBJ2-3 TRBD1 NA TRBV9 CASSVGGQLTDTQYF TGTGCCAGCAGCGTAGGGGGACAGCTCACAGATACGCAGTATTTT
TRBJ2-2 NA few TRBV5-4 CASSLGGGEAGELFF TGTGCCAGCAGCTTGGGTGGCGGGGAAGCCGGGGAGCTGTTTTTT
TRBJ1-5 NA NA TRBV28 CASSSTGNRDPQHF TGTGCCAGCAGTTCTACAGGGAATAGAGATCCCCAGCATTTT
TRBJ1-2 TRBD1 NA TRBV28 CASRQRTGGAHGYTF TGTGCCAGCAGGCAACGAACAGGGGGCGCACATGGCTACACCTTC
TRBJ2-6 NA NA TRBV2 CASSRYRSSGANVLTF TGTGCCAGCAGTCGGTACAGGAGCTCTGGGGCCAACGTCCTGACTTTC
TRBJ2-5 TRBD2 NA TRBV9 CASSVGRAGGQETQYF TGTGCCAGCAGCGTAGGGCGAGCGGGGGGCCAAGAGACCCAGTACTTC
TRBJ1-6 NA NA TRBV27 CASSLSITGGISYNSPLHF TGTGCCAGCAGTTTATCTATAACGGGGGGAATCTCCTATAATTCACCCCTCCACTTT
TRBJ2-3 TRBD1 once TRBV7-6 CASSLRQGPQYF TGTGCCAGCAGCTTAAGACAGGGGCCGCAGTATTTT
TRBJ1-1 NA NA TRBV2 CASRGGGTEAFF TGTGCCAGCAGAGGGGGAGGGACTGAAGCTTTCTTT